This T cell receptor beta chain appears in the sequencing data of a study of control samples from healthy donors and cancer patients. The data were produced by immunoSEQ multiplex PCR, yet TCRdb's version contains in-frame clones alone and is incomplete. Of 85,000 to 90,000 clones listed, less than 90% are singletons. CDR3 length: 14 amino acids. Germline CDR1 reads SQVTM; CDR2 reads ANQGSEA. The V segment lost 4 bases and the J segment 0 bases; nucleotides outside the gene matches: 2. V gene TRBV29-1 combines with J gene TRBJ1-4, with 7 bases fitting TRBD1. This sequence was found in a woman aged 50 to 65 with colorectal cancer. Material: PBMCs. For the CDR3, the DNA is TGCAGCGTTGCCCAGGGGGCAACTAATGAAAAACTGTTTTTT. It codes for CSVAQGATNEKLFF.